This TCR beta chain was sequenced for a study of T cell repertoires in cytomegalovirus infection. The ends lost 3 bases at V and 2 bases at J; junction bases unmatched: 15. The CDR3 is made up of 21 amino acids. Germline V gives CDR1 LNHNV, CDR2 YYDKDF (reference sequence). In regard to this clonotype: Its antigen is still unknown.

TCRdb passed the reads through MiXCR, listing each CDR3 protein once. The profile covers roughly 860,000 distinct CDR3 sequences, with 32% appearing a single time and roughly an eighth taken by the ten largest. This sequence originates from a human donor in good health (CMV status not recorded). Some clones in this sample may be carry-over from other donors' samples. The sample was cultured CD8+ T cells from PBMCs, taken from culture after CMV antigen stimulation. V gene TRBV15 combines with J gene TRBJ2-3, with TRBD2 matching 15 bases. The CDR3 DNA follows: TGTGCCACCAGCAGTGACGCTTTCGGGACTAGCGGGGGGCCTGCCACAGATACGCAGTATTTT. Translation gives CATSSDAFGTSGGPATDTQYF. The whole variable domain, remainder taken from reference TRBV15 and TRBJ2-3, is DAMVIQNPRYQVTQFGKPVTLSCSQTLNHNVMYWYQQKSSQAPKLLFHYYDKDFNNEADTPDNFQSRRPNTSFCFLDIRSPGLGDTAMYLCATSSDAFGTSGGPATDTQYFGPGTRLTVL.